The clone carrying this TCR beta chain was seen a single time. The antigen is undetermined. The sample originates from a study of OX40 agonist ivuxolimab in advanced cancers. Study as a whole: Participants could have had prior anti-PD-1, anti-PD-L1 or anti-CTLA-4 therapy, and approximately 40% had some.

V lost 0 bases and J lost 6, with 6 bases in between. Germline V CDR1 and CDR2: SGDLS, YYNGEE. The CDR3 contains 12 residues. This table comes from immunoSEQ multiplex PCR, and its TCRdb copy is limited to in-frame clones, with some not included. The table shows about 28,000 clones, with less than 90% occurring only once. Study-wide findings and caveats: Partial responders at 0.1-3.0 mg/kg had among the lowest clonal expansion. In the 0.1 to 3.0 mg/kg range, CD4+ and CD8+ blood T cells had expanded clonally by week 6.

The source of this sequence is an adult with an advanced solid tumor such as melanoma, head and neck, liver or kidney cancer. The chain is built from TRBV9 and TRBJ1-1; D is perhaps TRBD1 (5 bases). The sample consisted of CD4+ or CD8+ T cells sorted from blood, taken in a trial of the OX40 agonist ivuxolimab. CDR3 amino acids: CASSVGGAEAFF. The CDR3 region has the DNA TGTGCCAGCAGCGTAGGGGGGGCTGAAGCTTTCTTT.